This TCR beta chain was identified in a study of spatial heterogeneity in lung cancer. At the level of the study: Alpha-chain detections were consistently fewer than beta-chain detections among the sequences. Each distinct TCR and UMI combination averaged more than ten appearances in raw reads. Findings of the study overall: Blood carried ubiquitous expanded tumor TCRs more at resection than follow-up.

This clonotype has only a few counts. What it binds is not known. Noted time point: sample taken at primary tumor resection. Unsorted whole RNA of tumor, nontumor lung or frozen PBMC was sequenced. Germline V CDR1 and CDR2: SQVTM, ANQGSEA. The CDR3 extends over 12 amino acids. V lost 7 bases and J lost 1, with 8 bases in between. A distinct unique molecular identifier was carried by each TCR cDNA molecule. TCRdb redid the calling of the 5' RACE reads with MiXCR, one entry per CDR3 protein. This table holds tens of thousands of distinct CDR3 sequences, about 12% found once. The chain is built from TRBV29-1 and TRBJ1-5, with D possibly being TRBD1 (5 bases). This TCR was sampled from a male donor with early-stage non-small cell lung cancer. Sample: PBMCs, taken at surgery. CDR3 in DNA: TGCAGCGCTGGACAAAGCAATCAGCCCCAGCATTTT. Amino acids: CSAGQSNQPQHF.